The 15 T cell receptor beta chains given below trace back to one sample, sequenced in a study of OX40 agonist ivuxolimab in advanced cancers. TCRdb's copy holds only in-frame clones and misses some; the assay was immunoSEQ multiplex PCR. The sample lists tens of thousands of clones, approximately 90% seen once, with roughly 11% in the top ten. The input for sequencing was CD4+ or CD8+ T cells sorted from blood, taken in a trial of the OX40 agonist ivuxolimab. These TCRs come from an adult with an advanced solid tumor such as melanoma, head and neck, liver or kidney cancer.

A remark on this clone: The same CDR3 can be traced to other DNA sequences in this sample. The rearrangement links TRBV7-9 to TRBJ1-1, with TRBD1 as a possible D gene (5 bases). The CDR3 consists of 13 residues. The germline V gene has CDR1 SEHNR and CDR2 FQNEAQ (reference sequence). Trimming pared 4 bases from V and 3 bases from J, leaving 9 bases between. The CDR3 loop is CASSSAGDTEAFF. The DNA of the CDR3 is TGTGCCAGCAGCTCAGCGGGGGACACTGAAGCTTTCTTT.

This clone was seen just once. CDR3: CASRGTSGRFNTGELFF. The DNA for the CDR3 is TGTGCCAGTAGGGGGACTAGCGGGAGGTTTAACACCGGGGAGCTGTTTTTT. V gene TRBV19 combines with J gene TRBJ2-2; 15 bases are a match to TRBD2. This CDR3 spans 17 amino acids. Germline V gene lookup returns CDR1 LNHDA and CDR2 SQIVND (reference sequence). The V segment lost 6 bases and the J segment 2 bases; nucleotides outside the gene matches: 4. Variable domain in full (rest from reference TRBV19 and TRBJ2-2): DGGITQSPKYLFRKEGQNVTLSCEQNLNHDAMYWYRQDPGQGLRLIYYSQIVNDFQKGDIAEGYSVSREKKESFPLTVTSAQKNPTAFYLCASRGTSGRFNTGELFFGEGSRLTVL.

J is TRBJ1-2 and V is TRBV27; 8 bases are shared with TRBD1. The CDR3 covers 13 residues. The germline gives CDR1 MNHEY, CDR2 SMNVEV (reference sequence). V gave up 5 bases and J gave up 5 bases; unmatched junction bases: 4. The CDR3 loop reads CASSLGQGYGYTF. The CDR3 DNA sequence: TGTGCCAGCAGTCTAGGACAGGGTTATGGCTACACCTTC.

This clone was recorded a few times. This chain joins TRBV27 and TRBJ1-1; D is unclear. This CDR3 has 11 amino acids. V was shortened by 6 bases and J by 5 bases, with 7 bases between the two germline ends. Germline values: CDR1 MNHEY, CDR2 SMNVEV (reference sequence). CDR3 amino acids: CASSVGTEAFF. DNA for the CDR3: TGTGCCAGCAGCGTGGGAACTGAAGCTTTCTTT.

The rearrangement joins TRBV7-9 to TRBJ1-2; weak D call: TRBD1 (5 bases). With 5 bases removed from V and 6 bases from J, the gap between germline ends came to 16 bases. The CDR3 has 14 residues. Germline V gene data show CDR1 as SEHNR and CDR2 as FQNEAQ (reference sequence). DNA for the CDR3: TGTGCCAGCAGCCCTACCGGGGCGAACCATGGCTACACCTTC. Translated, it gives CASSPTGANHGYTF. Full variable domain (missing parts from reference TRBV7-9 and TRBJ1-2): DTGVSQNPRHKITKRGQNVTFRCDPISEHNRLYWYRQTLGQGPEFLTYFQNEAQLEKSRLLSDRFSAERPKGSFSTLEIQRTEQGDSAMYLCASSPTGANHGYTFGSGTRLTVV.

V is TRBV2 and J is TRBJ2-1, with D possibly being TRBD1 (5 bases). The CDR3 extends over 15 amino acids. V lost 6 bases, J lost 3 bases, and 15 bases lay in between. Per germline, CDR1 SNHLY and CDR2 FYNNEI. CDR3 DNA: TGTGCCAGCAGAGCCCAGGGCCAGGTCTACAATGAGCAGTTCTTC. It codes for CASRAQGQVYNEQFF.

The gene calls are TRBV27 and TRBJ1-1; 7 positions agree with TRBD1. Trimming cost V 6 bases and J 6 bases; bases outside gene matches: 7. Germline CDR1 reads MNHEY; CDR2 reads SMNVEV (reference sequence). The CDR3 has 13 amino acids. The CDR3: CASSYNRGAEAFF. The CDR3 DNA sequence: TGTGCCAGCAGCTATAACAGGGGCGCTGAAGCTTTCTTT.

Of note for this clone: Other DNA sequences of this sample code for an identical CDR3. V and J are TRBV27 and TRBJ2-7; 10 nucleotides align to TRBD1. The V and J ends lost 4 bases and 7 bases, in that order; junction bases with no gene match: 4. This CDR3 spans 13 amino acids. The germline V gene encodes CDR1 MNHEY and CDR2 SMNVEV (reference sequence). The CDR3: CASSYGTGAEQYF. The CDR3 DNA is TGTGCCAGCAGTTACGGGACAGGGGCGGAGCAGTACTTC.

The CDR3 region is CASSHPPKNIQYF. CDR3 DNA: TGTGCCAGCAGCCACCCCCCCAAAAACATTCAGTACTTC. This chain links TRBV2 with TRBJ2-4; D remains ambiguous. This CDR3 is 13 amino acids long. The ends were cut back, 6 bases at V and 2 bases at J, with 8 bases in the middle. Germline V gives CDR1 SNHLY, CDR2 FYNNEI.

The V call is TRBV29-1, the J call TRBJ1-2; 7 nucleotides line up with TRBD1. This CDR3 contains 14 residues. J gave up 0 bases and V 7 bases, and 8 bases lay outside the gene matches. Germline CDR1 and CDR2: SQVTM and ANQGSEA. The CDR3 loop reads CSAHSGTANYGYTF. Here the CDR3 DNA reads TGCAGCGCTCACTCCGGGACAGCTAACTATGGCTACACCTTC.

V is TRBV25-1 and J is TRBJ2-3; 10 bases align to TRBD1. V shed 5 bases and J 3 bases; nucleotides not matched to a gene: 5. Germline V gene lookup returns CDR1 MGHDK and CDR2 SYGVNS. This CDR3 has 15 residues. In DNA form, the CDR3 reads TGTGCCAGCAGTTCAGGGACAGGGGAAACAGATACGCAGTATTTT. Translation: CASSSGTGETDTQYF.

This chain joins TRBV5-6 and TRBJ2-7; a possible D gene is TRBD2 (5 bases). This CDR3 has 14 amino acids. Trimming removed 0 bases at V and 6 bases at J, with 13 bases between. Germline CDR1 reads SGHDT; CDR2 reads YYEEEE. CDR3 sequence: CASSLGTGYVEQYF. The CDR3 nucleotides read TGTGCCAGCAGCTTGGGGACGGGATATGTCGAGCAGTACTTC. Supplemented by reference TRBV5-6 and TRBJ2-7, the full variable domain reads DAGVTQSPTHLIKTRGQQVTLRCSPKSGHDTVSWYQQALGQGPQFIFQYYEEEERQRGNFPDRFSGHQFPNYSSELNVNALLLGDSALYLCASSLGTGYVEQYFGPGTRLTVT.

In regard to this clone: This sample includes further DNA sequences coding for the same CDR3. V is TRBV27 and J is TRBJ2-1; 7 bases fit TRBD1. Germline CDR1 MNHEY, CDR2 SMNVEV (reference sequence). V shed 0 bases and J 3 bases; nucleotides not matched to a gene: 2. The length of the CDR3 is 15 residues. CDR3 sequence (DNA): TGTGCCAGCAGTTTATCGGCAGGGGGCTACAATGAGCAGTTCTTC. Encoded protein: CASSLSAGGYNEQFF.

The chain carries TRBV5-1 and TRBJ2-7; the match to TRBD1 covers 7 bases. This CDR3 is 14 amino acids long. Trimming at V came to 3 bases and at J to 7 bases, leaving 10 bases not matched to a gene. Germline loops: CDR1 SGHRS, CDR2 YFSETQ. CDR3 loop: CASSSGQGDLEQYF. CDR3 DNA sequence: TGCGCCAGCAGCTCCGGCCAGGGGGACCTGGAGCAGTACTTC.

The chain recombines TRBV4-1 with TRBJ2-1, with D hard to call. This CDR3 is built from 13 residues. Germline lookup yields CDR1 MGHRA and CDR2 YSYEKL. The germline V and J ends were trimmed by 1 base and 8 bases, with 9 bases remaining between them. DNA for the CDR3: TGCGCCAGCAGCCAAGGTCTGGATGATGAGCAGTTCTTC. Encoded protein: CASSQGLDDEQFF.